The present T cell receptor beta chain was sequenced within a study of blood T cells in healthy people across ages (dated by TCRdb to between 2014 and 2017). About the full investigation: In model experiments, roughly one uniquely barcoded TCR beta cDNA molecule per two T cells was captured by template switching. The study measured age-related changes in TCR beta repertoire diversity using deep sequencing normalized with unique cDNA molecular identifiers. Four age groups were formed from the donors: young (average approximately 15 years), middle-aged (around 41), aged (roughly 58) and long-lived (around 82). To avoid experimental bias, donors of different ages were randomly spread across the sequencing lanes. The study analyzed two additional independent replicas of 1 million unique cDNA reads from the same blood draw for two donors, one aged 18 to 30 and one aged 80 or older. What the research found in general, with its limitations: Estimates of total diversity based on one million sequenced T cells were regarded as lower bounds and as underestimates. Bulk unsorted PBMC profiling prevented conclusive comparison of naive and antigen-experienced compartments. Compared with the aged group, more naive CD4+ T cells, fewer expanded clones and increased TCR diversity were shown by the long-lived group, suggesting age selection. A strong correlation was found between observed TCR beta diversity and the percentage of naive T cells measured by flow cytometry. As age increased, observed TCR beta diversity per million T cells dropped in a roughly linear way, and a significant reduction was already evident by age about 36. Donor CMV infection status was unknown, potentially confounding age-related changes in expanded clonotypes.

CDR1 is given as KGHSH and CDR2 as LQKENI, both from the germline V gene. The germline ends are 11 bases apart after V is trimmed by 5 bases and J by 0 bases. There are 14 amino acids in the CDR3, from cysteine to phenylalanine inclusive. The read is trimmed to its CDR3 DNA, 42 bases read in frame from base 1. The donors were a few dozen Caucasian individuals from Russia, aged roughly 6 to 100 years, who were systemically healthy. About 10 milliliters of peripheral blood were collected from each donor into EDTA-treated Vacutainer tubes. Ficoll-Paque density-gradient centrifugation was used to isolate PBMCs, with at least 7 million per sample. Total RNA was extracted from PBMCs with Trizol reagent, with at least 6 micrograms obtained per sample. Naive CD45RAhigh/CD27high T cell percentages were measured by flow cytometry on a PBMC aliquot from every donor. In regard to this clonotype: The target of this receptor is not known. Base qualities are missing; no much larger clone stands one base away.

Library preparation employed 5' RACE. The sequencing machine was an Illumina HiSeq 2500. A second PCR of roughly 6 to 11 cycles was run with a J-beta primer mix and a sample-barcoded 5' primer. A unique molecular identifier was introduced onto each TCR beta cDNA molecule by a template-switch 5' adaptor carrying 12 random nucleotides. Each sample yielded at least 3 million CDR3-containing paired-end reads. First-strand cDNA was synthesized from all RNA with the Mint cDNA synthesis kit, primed by a TRBC-specific oligonucleotide. All cDNA was treated with uracil-DNA glycosylase and then went through a first 18-cycle PCR with the universal primers M1SS and BC2_uni_R. The authors processed their data as follows. For normalization, 1 million high-quality reads were randomly selected from each sample, with every read carrying a distinct molecular identifier. Instead of being binned into consensus sequences, reads with shared molecular identifiers were discarded. MiTCR, with a Q25 quality threshold and the strictest error-elimination algorithm, was used for CDR3 identification, clonotype clustering and error correction. A nonparametric unseen species model with Euler transformation was used to estimate lower-bound total TCR beta diversity. The public sequencing data were trimmed at Q25 with fastp and processed into clonotypes with MiXCR by TCRdb, which kept only in-frame beta chains. Records with the same CDR3 protein are collapsed into one entry carrying the most frequent genes and DNA. The authors' filters were not applied to this entry. In all, the sample holds 1.4 million to 1.5 million distinct CDR3 sequences, and around 42% of those were seen once. Of the sample, approximately 7.9% is held by the ten largest clones.

This clonotype was obtained from a woman between 18 and 29 years old in good health. The chain employs TRBV18 and TRBJ2-7, with TRBD1 perhaps the D gene, on 6 matching bases. Sequenced sample: blood. CDR3 region: CASSVNRDSYEQYF. In nucleotides, the sequence is TGTGCCAGCTCAGTTAACAGGGACTCCTACGAGCAGTACTTC.